This is a list of T cell receptor beta chains from one sample in a study of T cell changes during pregnancy in multiple sclerosis. Clones were sequenced by immunoSEQ multiplex PCR, and TCRdb holds only the in-frame ones, with some missing. The repertoire holds some 83,000 clones, around 90% seen once, with 3.5% in the top ten. The sample consisted of PBMCs, taken in the first trimester of pregnancy. The receptors stem from a female donor in good health, serving as a control in a pregnancy study. Some clones in this sample may be carry-over from other donors' samples. The CDR3 runs from the conserved cysteine through the conserved F or W. Fields, in order: V gene, D gene, clone size, CDR3 length, J gene, CDR3 DNA, CDR3 protein. A D gene is named only where the DNA matches it firmly. Expanded clones get a size class; other rows say once, few or many, or leave the size out.

v_gene: TRBV6-5
d_gene: TRBD1
abundance: NA
len: 16
j_gene: TRBJ1-1
CDR3nt: TGTGCCAGCAGTTTTAATGCAGGGGGCCAGAACACTGAAGCTTTCTTT
CDR3aa: CASSFNAGGQNTEAFF

v_gene: TRBV10-1
d_gene: TRBD2
abundance: NA
len: 13
j_gene: TRBJ2-1
CDR3nt: TGCGCCAGCAGGAGCGGGGGTTCGAATGAGCAGTTCTTC
CDR3aa: CASRSGGSNEQFF

v_gene: TRBV28
d_gene: NA
abundance: NA
len: 15
j_gene: TRBJ1-2
CDR3nt: TGTGCCAGCAGTCCCCGGGACGGAGGAGGGTATGGCTACACCTTC
CDR3aa: CASSPRDGGGYGYTF

v_gene: TRBV2
d_gene: TRBD1
abundance: NA
len: 15
j_gene: TRBJ1-2
CDR3nt: TGTGCCAGCAGGGGGACAGTATCGATCAATTATGGCTACACCTTC
CDR3aa: CASRGTVSINYGYTF

v_gene: TRBV29-1
d_gene: NA
abundance: once
len: 15
j_gene: TRBJ1-2
CDR3nt: TGCAGCGTTGTTCCTTTTGGCCGGGCCAGGGATGGCTACACCTTC
CDR3aa: CSVVPFGRARDGYTF

v_gene: TRBV12-5
d_gene: TRBD2
abundance: NA
len: 20
j_gene: TRBJ2-7
CDR3nt: TGTGCTAGTGGTTTGCCCCCTACCGGCGGGAGGTTGAGATTAGGCTGCGAGCAGTACTTC
CDR3aa: CASGLPPTGGRLRLGCEQYF

v_gene: TRBV9
d_gene: TRBD1
abundance: few
len: 12
j_gene: TRBJ1-5
CDR3nt: TGTGCCAGTGGGGACAGAAATCAGCCCCAGCATTTT
CDR3aa: CASGDRNQPQHF

v_gene: TRBV19
d_gene: NA
abundance: NA
len: 14
j_gene: TRBJ2-1
CDR3nt: TGTGCCAGTAGTATGACAGGGGAGGGCAATGAGCAGTTCTTC
CDR3aa: CASSMTGEGNEQFF

v_gene: TRBV6-5
d_gene: TRBD1
abundance: NA
len: 14
j_gene: TRBJ2-1
CDR3nt: TGTGCCAGTCACTCCGGGACAGGGGCCGATGAGCAGTTCTTC
CDR3aa: CASHSGTGADEQFF

v_gene: TRBV7-3
d_gene: NA
abundance: NA
len: 15
j_gene: TRBJ2-1
CDR3nt: TGTGCCAGCAGCCCCCAGGGGAGACTAGCCAATGAGCAGTTCTTC
CDR3aa: CASSPQGRLANEQFF

v_gene: TRBV27
d_gene: TRBD1
abundance: NA
len: 15
j_gene: TRBJ2-1
CDR3nt: TGTGCCAGCAGTCCCACGGGACAGGGTGGCGATGAGCAGTTCTTC
CDR3aa: CASSPTGQGGDEQFF

v_gene: TRBV19
d_gene: NA
abundance: NA
len: 14
j_gene: TRBJ2-1
CDR3nt: TGTGCCAGTATTTTAGTTCCCAAGCCCAATGAGCAGTTCTTC
CDR3aa: CASILVPKPNEQFF

v_gene: TRBV28
d_gene: TRBD1
abundance: NA
len: 15
j_gene: TRBJ1-5
CDR3nt: TGTGCCAGCAGTTCGAACAGGGGGCCCGCAGGGCCCCAGCATTTT
CDR3aa: CASSSNRGPAGPQHF

v_gene: TRBV9
d_gene: TRBD1
abundance: NA
len: 15
j_gene: TRBJ2-1
CDR3nt: TGTGCCAGCAGCGTAGCTGGGACAGGGGGTGCTGAGCAGTTCTTC
CDR3aa: CASSVAGTGGAEQFF

v_gene: TRBV7-9
d_gene: NA
abundance: NA
len: 12
j_gene: TRBJ2-7
CDR3nt: TGTGCCAGCAGCCCAGGGACCTACGAGCAGTACTTC
CDR3aa: CASSPGTYEQYF

v_gene: TRBV7-6
d_gene: TRBD1
abundance: NA
len: 15
j_gene: TRBJ1-2
CDR3nt: TGTGCCAGCAGCCTTGGTTCCCCAGGGGGCTATGGCTACACCTTC
CDR3aa: CASSLGSPGGYGYTF

v_gene: TRBV5-6
d_gene: TRBD1
abundance: NA
len: 16
j_gene: TRBJ1-1
CDR3nt: TGTGCCAGCAGCTTGGAGTACGGGACAGTGAACACTGAAGCTTTCTTT
CDR3aa: CASSLEYGTVNTEAFF

v_gene: TRBV28
d_gene: TRBD1
abundance: NA
len: 15
j_gene: TRBJ2-7
CDR3nt: TGTGCCAGCAGTGTACCCCAACAGGGGAACAACGAGCAGTACTTC
CDR3aa: CASSVPQQGNNEQYF

v_gene: TRBV7-9
d_gene: NA
abundance: NA
len: 16
j_gene: TRBJ2-1
CDR3nt: TGTGCCAGCAGCTTAGGGGGGAGGTCTCCCTACAATGAGCAGTTCTTC
CDR3aa: CASSLGGRSPYNEQFF

v_gene: TRBV7-2
d_gene: TRBD2
abundance: NA
len: 15
j_gene: TRBJ2-3
CDR3nt: TGTGCCAGCAGGCTAGCGGGAGGGCCTCGAGATACGCAGTATTTT
CDR3aa: CASRLAGGPRDTQYF

v_gene: TRBV6-1
d_gene: NA
abundance: NA
len: 12
j_gene: TRBJ1-1
CDR3nt: TGTGCCAGCAGTGAAGTACAGTCTGAGGCTTTCTTT
CDR3aa: CASSEVQSEAFF

v_gene: TRBV27
d_gene: NA
abundance: NA
len: 14
j_gene: TRBJ2-6
CDR3nt: TGTGCCAGCAGTCCAGGGACAGGGGCCAACGTCCTGACTTTC
CDR3aa: CASSPGTGANVLTF

v_gene: TRBV11-2
d_gene: NA
abundance: NA
len: 13
j_gene: TRBJ2-1
CDR3nt: NA
CDR3aa: CASSFVGTGAGFF

v_gene: TRBV5-4
d_gene: NA
abundance: NA
len: 13
j_gene: TRBJ2-3
CDR3nt: TGTGCCAGCAGCTTGACAGGAACAGATACGCAGTATTTT
CDR3aa: CASSLTGTDTQYF

v_gene: TRBV10-3
d_gene: TRBD2
abundance: NA
len: 14
j_gene: TRBJ2-1
CDR3nt: TGTGCCTGCTCTAGCGGGGCCGCCTACAATGAGCAGTTCTTC
CDR3aa: CACSSGAAYNEQFF

v_gene: TRBV10-1
d_gene: TRBD1
abundance: once
len: 13
j_gene: TRBJ2-7
CDR3nt: TGCGCCAGCACCGGACAGGACCCCTACGAGCAGTACTTC
CDR3aa: CASTGQDPYEQYF

v_gene: TRBV6-1
d_gene: TRBD1
abundance: NA
len: 13
j_gene: TRBJ1-1
CDR3nt: TGTGCCAGCACCTCTGGGGGACAGGGTTTAGCTTTCTTT
CDR3aa: CASTSGGQGLAFF

v_gene: TRBV10-3
d_gene: TRBD1
abundance: NA
len: 14
j_gene: TRBJ2-5
CDR3nt: TGTGCCTCTCAGGGGGCGGACCACCAAGAGACCCAGTACTTC
CDR3aa: CASQGADHQETQYF

v_gene: TRBV6-6
d_gene: TRBD1
abundance: once
len: 12
j_gene: TRBJ1-2
CDR3nt: TGTGCCAGCGTGGCAGGGGGCTATGGCTACACCTTC
CDR3aa: CASVAGGYGYTF

v_gene: TRBV5-5
d_gene: NA
abundance: NA
len: 19
j_gene: TRBJ2-3
CDR3nt: TGTGCCAGCAGCTTGATTCGAGCAGGGGCCGTTGGGTACACAGATACGCAGTATTTT
CDR3aa: CASSLIRAGAVGYTDTQYF

v_gene: TRBV28
d_gene: NA
abundance: NA
len: 15
j_gene: TRBJ2-3
CDR3nt: TGTGCCAGCAGTTTGGGCCCGGGGGTCCCAGATACGCAGTATTTT
CDR3aa: CASSLGPGVPDTQYF

v_gene: TRBV7-9
d_gene: TRBD2
abundance: NA
len: 18
j_gene: TRBJ2-1
CDR3nt: TGTGCCAGCAGCATTATAGCTAGCGGGAGGGCCAAAAACAATGAGCAGTTCTTC
CDR3aa: CASSIIASGRAKNNEQFF

v_gene: TRBV6-5
d_gene: NA
abundance: NA
len: 14
j_gene: TRBJ1-1
CDR3nt: TGTGCCAGCAGTTACACAGGGAGAGTGGGTGAAGCTTTCTTT
CDR3aa: CASSYTGRVGEAFF

v_gene: TRBV6-5
d_gene: NA
abundance: NA
len: 13
j_gene: TRBJ1-5
CDR3nt: TGTGCCAGCAGCCTGGGGAGAAATCAGCCCCAGCATTTT
CDR3aa: CASSLGRNQPQHF

v_gene: TRBV27
d_gene: TRBD1
abundance: NA
len: 17
j_gene: TRBJ1-1
CDR3nt: TGTGCCAGCAGTTTATTTAGCAGGGACAGGGGGAACACTGAAGCTTTCTTT
CDR3aa: CASSLFSRDRGNTEAFF

v_gene: TRBV27
d_gene: TRBD1
abundance: NA
len: 14
j_gene: TRBJ2-7
CDR3nt: TGTGCCAGCAGTTTTGCACAGGGGGCCTACGAGCAGTACTTC
CDR3aa: CASSFAQGAYEQYF

v_gene: TRBV7-9
d_gene: TRBD2
abundance: once
len: 16
j_gene: TRBJ2-3
CDR3nt: TGTGCCAGCAGCTTTGGACTAGCGGGAGCTCTAGATACGCAGTATTTT
CDR3aa: CASSFGLAGALDTQYF

v_gene: TRBV27
d_gene: NA
abundance: NA
len: 13
j_gene: TRBJ2-7
CDR3nt: TGTGCCAGCAGTTTGCAAGCCTCCTACGAGCAGTACTTC
CDR3aa: CASSLQASYEQYF

v_gene: TRBV28
d_gene: TRBD2
abundance: NA
len: 14
j_gene: TRBJ2-7
CDR3nt: TGTGCCAGCAGATTTGGGGGGGATTTTTCGTTCCAGTACTTC
CDR3aa: CASRFGGDFSFQYF

v_gene: TRBV9
d_gene: TRBD2
abundance: NA
len: 16
j_gene: TRBJ2-1
CDR3nt: TGTGCCAGCAGCCTTATGAGCGGGGGCGGATTCTATGAGCAGTTCTTC
CDR3aa: CASSLMSGGGFYEQFF

v_gene: TRBV28
d_gene: TRBD2
abundance: NA
len: 15
j_gene: TRBJ2-7
CDR3nt: TGTGCCAGCACCAAATGGGGCGGGAGGAGCTACGAGCAGTACTTC
CDR3aa: CASTKWGGRSYEQYF

v_gene: TRBV6-6
d_gene: TRBD1
abundance: NA
len: 15
j_gene: TRBJ1-1
CDR3nt: TGTGCCAGCAGCAACCCAGGGGGCCGGAACACTGAAGCTTTCTTT
CDR3aa: CASSNPGGRNTEAFF

v_gene: TRBV7-7
d_gene: TRBD2
abundance: NA
len: 15
j_gene: TRBJ2-1
CDR3nt: TGTGCTAGCAGCCCGACTAGCGGGGGCTACAATGAGCAGTTCTTC
CDR3aa: CASSPTSGGYNEQFF

v_gene: TRBV6-6
d_gene: NA
abundance: NA
len: 16
j_gene: TRBJ2-3
CDR3nt: TGTGCCAGCAGGCAGACAGACCCGGGAGTTACAGATACGCAGTATTTT
CDR3aa: CASRQTDPGVTDTQYF

v_gene: TRBV7-9
d_gene: TRBD1
abundance: NA
len: 14
j_gene: TRBJ1-2
CDR3nt: TGTGCCAGCAGCCCCCCGGGACAGGTCTATGGCTACACCTTC
CDR3aa: CASSPPGQVYGYTF

v_gene: TRBV11-2
d_gene: TRBD1
abundance: NA
len: 18
j_gene: TRBJ1-6
CDR3nt: TGTGCCAGCAGCTTAGATCAGGACAGGGGAGGCTATAATTCACCCCTCCACTTT
CDR3aa: CASSLDQDRGGYNSPLHF

v_gene: TRBV30
d_gene: TRBD1
abundance: NA
len: 12
j_gene: TRBJ2-7
CDR3nt: TGTGCCTGCGGACAGGGGGCCTACGAGCAGTACTTC
CDR3aa: CACGQGAYEQYF

v_gene: TRBV6-1
d_gene: TRBD2
abundance: NA
len: 15
j_gene: TRBJ2-5
CDR3nt: TGTGCCAGCAGTGAACCTGGACTAGCGGAAGAGACCCAGTACTTC
CDR3aa: CASSEPGLAEETQYF

v_gene: TRBV28
d_gene: NA
abundance: NA
len: 13
j_gene: TRBJ1-1
CDR3nt: TGTGCCAGCAGTTTACCCGACGGAGATGAAGCTTTCTTT
CDR3aa: CASSLPDGDEAFF

v_gene: TRBV5-6
d_gene: TRBD2
abundance: NA
len: 16
j_gene: TRBJ2-5
CDR3nt: TGTGCCAGCAGCTTACCGCTAGCGGTGTCGGGGGAGACCCAGTACTTC
CDR3aa: CASSLPLAVSGETQYF

v_gene: TRBV7-9
d_gene: NA
abundance: NA
len: 13
j_gene: TRBJ2-6
CDR3nt: TGTGCCAGCAGCTCTCTCGGGGCCAACGTCCTGACTTTC
CDR3aa: CASSSLGANVLTF

v_gene: TRBV29-1
d_gene: TRBD1
abundance: NA
len: 14
j_gene: TRBJ1-1
CDR3nt: TGCAGCGTTGACTCCGGGACAGGGAACACTGAAGCTTTCTTT
CDR3aa: CSVDSGTGNTEAFF

v_gene: TRBV7-8
d_gene: TRBD1
abundance: once
len: 14
j_gene: TRBJ2-7
CDR3nt: TGTGCCAGCAGCACCCGACAGGGATTCTACGAGCAGTACTTC
CDR3aa: CASSTRQGFYEQYF

v_gene: TRBV7-3
d_gene: TRBD1
abundance: once
len: 15
j_gene: TRBJ1-1
CDR3nt: TGTGCCAGCAGCCCCGGACAGGGAACGAACACTGAAGCTTTCTTT
CDR3aa: CASSPGQGTNTEAFF

v_gene: TRBV19
d_gene: NA
abundance: NA
len: 15
j_gene: TRBJ1-2
CDR3nt: TGTGCCAGTAGTGACGAACAGGGTGTGGACTATGGCTACACCTTC
CDR3aa: CASSDEQGVDYGYTF

v_gene: TRBV19
d_gene: TRBD2
abundance: NA
len: 16
j_gene: TRBJ2-2
CDR3nt: TGTGCCAGTAGTATTAGATTGGGGACTAGCACCGGGGAGCTGTTTTTT
CDR3aa: CASSIRLGTSTGELFF